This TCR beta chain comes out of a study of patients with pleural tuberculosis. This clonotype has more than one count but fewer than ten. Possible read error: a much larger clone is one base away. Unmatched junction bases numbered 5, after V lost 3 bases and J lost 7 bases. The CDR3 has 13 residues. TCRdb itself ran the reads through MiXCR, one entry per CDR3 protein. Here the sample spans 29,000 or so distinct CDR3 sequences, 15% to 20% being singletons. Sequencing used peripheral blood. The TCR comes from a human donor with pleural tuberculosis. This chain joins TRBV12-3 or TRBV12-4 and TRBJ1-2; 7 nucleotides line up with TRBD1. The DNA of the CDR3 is TGTGCCAGCAGTTTTGTAGGGGGCTGTGGCTACACCTTC. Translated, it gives CASSFVGGCGYTF.